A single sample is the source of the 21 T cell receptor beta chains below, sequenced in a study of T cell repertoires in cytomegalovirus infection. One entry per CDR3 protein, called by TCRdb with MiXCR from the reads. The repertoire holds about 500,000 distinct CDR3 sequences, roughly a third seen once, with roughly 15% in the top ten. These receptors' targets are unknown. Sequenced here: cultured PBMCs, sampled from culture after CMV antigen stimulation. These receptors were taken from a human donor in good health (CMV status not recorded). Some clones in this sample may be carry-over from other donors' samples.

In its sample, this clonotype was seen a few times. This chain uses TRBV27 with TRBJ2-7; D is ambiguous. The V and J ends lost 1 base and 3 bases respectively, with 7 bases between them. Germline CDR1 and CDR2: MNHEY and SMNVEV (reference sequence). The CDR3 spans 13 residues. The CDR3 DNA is TGTGCCAGCAGTTTATGGGCTGGCTACGAGCAGTACTTC. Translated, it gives CASSLWAGYEQYF.

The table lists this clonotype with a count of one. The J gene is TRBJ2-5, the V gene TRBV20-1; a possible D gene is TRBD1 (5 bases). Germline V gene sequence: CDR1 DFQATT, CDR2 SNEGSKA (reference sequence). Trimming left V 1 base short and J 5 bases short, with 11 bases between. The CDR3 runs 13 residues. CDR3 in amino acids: CSARVGPRETQYF. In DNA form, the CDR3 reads TGCAGTGCTAGAGTGGGGCCCCGGGAGACCCAGTACTTC.

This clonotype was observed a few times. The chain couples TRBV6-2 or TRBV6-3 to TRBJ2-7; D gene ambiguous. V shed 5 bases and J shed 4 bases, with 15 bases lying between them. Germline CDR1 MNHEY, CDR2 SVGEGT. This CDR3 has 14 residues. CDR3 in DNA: TGTGCCAGCAGTCCAGAGACCCATCCTTACGAGCAGTACGTC. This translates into CASSPETHPYEQYV.

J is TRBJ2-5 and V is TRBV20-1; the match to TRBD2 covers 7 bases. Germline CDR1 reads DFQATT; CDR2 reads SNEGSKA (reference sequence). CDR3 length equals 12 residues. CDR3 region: CSPREWRETQYF. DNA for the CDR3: TGCAGCCCGCGGGAGTGGAGAGAGACCCAGTACTTC.

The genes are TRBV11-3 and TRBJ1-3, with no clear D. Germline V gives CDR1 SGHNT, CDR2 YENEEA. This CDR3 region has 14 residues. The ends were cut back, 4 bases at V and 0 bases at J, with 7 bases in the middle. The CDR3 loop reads CASSYFSSGNTIYF. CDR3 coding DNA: TGTGCCAGCAGCTATTTCTCCTCTGGAAACACCATATATTTT.

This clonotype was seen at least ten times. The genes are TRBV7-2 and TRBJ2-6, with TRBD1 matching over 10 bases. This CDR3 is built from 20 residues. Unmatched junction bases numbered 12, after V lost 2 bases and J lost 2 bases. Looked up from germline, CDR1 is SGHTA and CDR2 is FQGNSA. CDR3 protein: CASSLRQGALIRAGANVLTF. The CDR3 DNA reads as TGTGCCAGCAGCTTAAGACAGGGGGCGCTTATACGCGCTGGGGCCAACGTCCTGACTTTC. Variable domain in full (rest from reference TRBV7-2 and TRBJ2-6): GAGVSQSPSNKVTEKGKDVELRCDPISGHTALYWYRQSLGQGLEFLIYFQGNSAPDKSGLPSDRFSAERTGGSVSTLTIQRTQQEDSAVYLCASSLRQGALIRAGANVLTFGAGSRLTVL.

The CDR3 is CSVERTGEGEQYF. In nucleotides, the CDR3 is TGCAGCGTTGAAAGGACAGGGGAGGGCGAGCAGTACTTC. The gene calls are TRBV29-1 and TRBJ2-7; 9 bases are shared with TRBD1. J lost 6 bases, V lost 2 bases, and 5 bases had no gene match. Germline CDR1 reads SQVTM; CDR2 reads ANQGSEA. The CDR3 extends over 13 amino acids.

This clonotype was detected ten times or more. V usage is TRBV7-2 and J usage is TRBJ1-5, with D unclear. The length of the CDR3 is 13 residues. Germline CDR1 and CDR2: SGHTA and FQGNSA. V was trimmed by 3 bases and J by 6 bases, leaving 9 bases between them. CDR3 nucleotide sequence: TGTGCCAGCAGCTTTCCCCATGGTCAGCCCCAGCATTTT. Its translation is CASSFPHGQPQHF.

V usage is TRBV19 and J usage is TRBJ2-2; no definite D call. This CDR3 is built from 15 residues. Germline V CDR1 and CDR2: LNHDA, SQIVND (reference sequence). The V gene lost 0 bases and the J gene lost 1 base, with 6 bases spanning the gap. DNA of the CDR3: TGTGCCAGTAGTATAGATCGAGGGAACACCGGGGAGCTGTTTTTT. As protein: CASSIDRGNTGELFF.

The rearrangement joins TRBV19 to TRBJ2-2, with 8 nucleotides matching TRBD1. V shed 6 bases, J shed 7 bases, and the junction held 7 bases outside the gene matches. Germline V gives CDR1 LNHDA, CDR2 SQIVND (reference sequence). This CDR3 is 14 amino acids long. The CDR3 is CASSGQGGIGELFF. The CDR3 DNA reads TGTGCCAGTAGCGGACAGGGAGGCATCGGGGAGCTGTTTTTT. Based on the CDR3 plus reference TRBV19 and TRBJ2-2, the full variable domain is DGGITQSPKYLFRKEGQNVTLSCEQNLNHDAMYWYRQDPGQGLRLIYYSQIVNDFQKGDIAEGYSVSREKKESFPLTVTSAQKNPTAFYLCASSGQGGIGELFFGEGSRLTVL.

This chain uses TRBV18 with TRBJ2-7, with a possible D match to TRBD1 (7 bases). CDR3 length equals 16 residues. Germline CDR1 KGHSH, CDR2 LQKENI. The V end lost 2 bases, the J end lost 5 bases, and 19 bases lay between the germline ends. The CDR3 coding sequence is TGTGCCAGCTCACCAGGTTCAGGGGGGCGGTGGAACGAGCAGTACGTC. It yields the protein CASSPGSGGRWNEQYV.

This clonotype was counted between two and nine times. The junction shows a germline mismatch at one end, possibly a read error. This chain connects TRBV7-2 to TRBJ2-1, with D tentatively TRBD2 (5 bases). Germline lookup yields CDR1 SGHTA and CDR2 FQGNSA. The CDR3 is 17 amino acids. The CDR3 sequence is CASSLGLPGSGYNEQFF. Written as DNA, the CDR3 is TGTGCCAGCAGTTTAGGCCTACCTGGGAGTGGATACAATGAGCAGTTCTTC.

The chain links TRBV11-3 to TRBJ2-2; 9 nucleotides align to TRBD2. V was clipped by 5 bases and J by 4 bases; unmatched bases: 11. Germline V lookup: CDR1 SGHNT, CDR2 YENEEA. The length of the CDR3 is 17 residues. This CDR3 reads CASSPAGTSRPTGELFF. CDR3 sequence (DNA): TGTGCCAGCAGCCCGGCTGGGACTAGCAGGCCCACCGGGGAGCTGTTTTTT.

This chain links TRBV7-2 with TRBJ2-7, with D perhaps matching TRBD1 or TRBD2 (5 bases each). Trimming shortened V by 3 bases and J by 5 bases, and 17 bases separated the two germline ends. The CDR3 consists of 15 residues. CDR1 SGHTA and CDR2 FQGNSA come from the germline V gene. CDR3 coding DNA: TGTGCCAGCAGCTTTCAACCGGGACGGACCCACGAGCAGTACGTC. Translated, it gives CASSFQPGRTHEQYV.

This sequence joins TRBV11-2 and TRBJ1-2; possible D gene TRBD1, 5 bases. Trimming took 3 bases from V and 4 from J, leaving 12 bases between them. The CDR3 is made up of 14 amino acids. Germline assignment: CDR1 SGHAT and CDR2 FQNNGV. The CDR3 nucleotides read TGTGCCAGCAGCTTTCGGGGGGACGGCTATGGCTACACCTTC. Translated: CASSFRGDGYGYTF.

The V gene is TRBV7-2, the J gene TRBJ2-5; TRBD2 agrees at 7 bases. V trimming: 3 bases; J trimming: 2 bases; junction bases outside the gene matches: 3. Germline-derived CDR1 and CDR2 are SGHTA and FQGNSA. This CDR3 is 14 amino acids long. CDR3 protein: CASSFTGGQETQYF. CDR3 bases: TGTGCCAGCAGCTTTACGGGGGGACAAGAGACCCAGTACTTC.

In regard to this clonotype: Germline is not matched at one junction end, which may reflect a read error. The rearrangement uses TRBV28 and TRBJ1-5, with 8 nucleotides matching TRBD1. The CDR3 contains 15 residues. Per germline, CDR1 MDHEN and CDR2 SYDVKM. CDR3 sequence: CASSLRDRRLRPLFF. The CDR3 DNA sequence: TGTGCCAGCAGTCTCCGGGACAGGCGCCTTCGACCCCTTTTTTTT. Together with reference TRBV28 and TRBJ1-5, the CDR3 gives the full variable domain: DVKVTQSSRYLVKRTGEKVFLECVQDMDHENMFWYRQDPGLGLRLIYFSYDVKMKEKGDIPEGYSVSREKKERFSLILESASTNQTSMYLCASSLRDRRLRPLFFGDGTRLSIL.

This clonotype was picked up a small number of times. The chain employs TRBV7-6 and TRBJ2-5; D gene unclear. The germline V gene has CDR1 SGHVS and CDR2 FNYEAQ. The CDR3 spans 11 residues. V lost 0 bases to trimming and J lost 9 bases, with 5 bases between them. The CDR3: CASSLAQAQYF. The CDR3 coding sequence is TGTGCCAGCAGCTTAGCTCAGGCCCAGTACTTC. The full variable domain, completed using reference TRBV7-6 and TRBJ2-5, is GAGVSQSPRYKVTKRGQDVALRCDPISGHVSLYWYRQALGQGPEFLTYFNYEAQQDKSGLPNDRFSAERPEGSISTLTIQRTEQRDSAMYRCASSLAQAQYFGPGTRLLVL.

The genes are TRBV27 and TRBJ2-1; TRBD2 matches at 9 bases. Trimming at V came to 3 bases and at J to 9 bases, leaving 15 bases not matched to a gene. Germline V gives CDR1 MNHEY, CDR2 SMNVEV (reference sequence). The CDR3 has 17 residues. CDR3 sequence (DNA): TGTGCCAGCAGTTTTATTGGGGGGACTAGCCAGGGGGGTGAGCAGTTCTTC. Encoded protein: CASSFIGGTSQGGEQFF.

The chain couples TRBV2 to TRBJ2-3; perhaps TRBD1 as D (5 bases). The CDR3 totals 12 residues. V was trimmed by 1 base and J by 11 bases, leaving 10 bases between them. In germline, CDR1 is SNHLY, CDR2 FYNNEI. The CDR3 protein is CASSEEDNWQYF. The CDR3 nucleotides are TGTGCCAGCAGTGAAGAGGACAATTGGCAGTATTTT.

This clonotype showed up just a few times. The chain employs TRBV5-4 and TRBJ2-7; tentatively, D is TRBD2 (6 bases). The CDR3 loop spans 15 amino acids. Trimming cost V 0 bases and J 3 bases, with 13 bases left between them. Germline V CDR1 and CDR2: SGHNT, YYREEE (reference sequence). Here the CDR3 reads CASSLGPGDYYEQYF. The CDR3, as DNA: TGTGCCAGCAGCTTGGGCCCGGGAGACTACTACGAGCAGTACTTC.